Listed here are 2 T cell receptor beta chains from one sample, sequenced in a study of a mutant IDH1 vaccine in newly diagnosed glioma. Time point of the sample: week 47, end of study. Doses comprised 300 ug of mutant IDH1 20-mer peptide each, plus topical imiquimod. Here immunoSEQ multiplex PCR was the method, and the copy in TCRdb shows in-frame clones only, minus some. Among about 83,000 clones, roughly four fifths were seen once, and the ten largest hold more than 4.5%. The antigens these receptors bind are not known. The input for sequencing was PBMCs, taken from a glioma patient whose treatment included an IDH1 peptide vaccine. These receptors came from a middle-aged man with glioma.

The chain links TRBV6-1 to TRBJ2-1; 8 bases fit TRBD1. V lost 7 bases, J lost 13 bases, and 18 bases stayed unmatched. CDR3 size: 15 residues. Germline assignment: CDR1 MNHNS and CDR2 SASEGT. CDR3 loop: CASTLSRTGKNSQFF. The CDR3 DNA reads TGTGCCAGCACCCTTAGTCGGACAGGGAAAAACTCACAGTTCTTC.

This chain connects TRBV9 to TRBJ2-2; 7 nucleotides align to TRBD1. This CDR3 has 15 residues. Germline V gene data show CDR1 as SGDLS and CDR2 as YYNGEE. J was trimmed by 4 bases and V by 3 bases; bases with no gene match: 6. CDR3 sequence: CASSGAGTVTGELFF. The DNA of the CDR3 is TGTGCCAGCAGCGGAGCCGGGACAGTCACCGGGGAGCTGTTTTTT. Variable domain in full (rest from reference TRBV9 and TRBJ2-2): DSGVTQTPKHLITATGQRVTLRCSPRSGDLSVYWYQQSLDQGLQFLIQYYNGEERAKGNILERFSAQQFPDLHSELNLSSLELGDSALYFCASSGAGTVTGELFFGEGSRLTVL.